What follows describes a single T cell receptor beta chain. Its target antigen remains unknown. At one of its ends the junction is not consistent with the germline gene, which may arise from a read error. The sample belongs to a study of T-cell memory formation after mild COVID-19 (dated by TCRdb to the early 2020s). Study-wide context: TCR sequence clusters from the two donors were found to be largely donor specific. In a couple of donors, T-cell clones that expanded and contracted after mild COVID-19 were tracked by sequencing TCRalpha and TCRbeta repertoires over time. The cohort was made up of two young adult volunteers, one female and one male, who were previously healthy. Results the study describes overall, beyond this receptor: Only two mild cases were covered in the study, and larger cohorts including severe cases with pre-infection samples were considered necessary. Some responding clones were found in pre-infection memory, which suggests that pre-existing cross-reactive memory T cells took part in the SARS-CoV-2 response. Clones contracting from day 15 to 85 had balanced CD4/CD8 phenotypes, while a second wave expanding from day 15 to 37 was biased towards CD4+. The second-wave clones that peaked on day 37 were not confirmed to be SARS-CoV-2 specific. Contracting CD4+ clones appeared mostly in the CM and EM memory subsets, whereas CD8+ clones were enriched in EMRA.

The reads were generated on an Illumina NovaSeq 6000. cDNA libraries for TCRalpha and TCRbeta were prepared by 5'RACE using constant-segment primers, with sample barcodes and unique molecular identifiers added. RNA was extracted from every sample with Trizol reagent. Libraries were amplified in two PCR steps, with a second sample barcode and Illumina TruSeq adapters added in the second step. The libraries were sequenced on an Illumina NovaSeq using 2 x 150 bp paired-end reads. Concerning the study's data processing: The reads were demultiplexed and collapsed into UMI-guided consensus sequences using migec v1.2.7. Using mixcr v2.1.11, UMI consensuses were aligned to TRA and TRB V and J templates and then assembled into clonotypes. A clonotype was counted as expanded or contracted only if both edgeR and NoisET called the change significant, with noise models trained on biological replicates. edgeR calls used a false discovery rate-adjusted p below 0.01 and a log2 fold-change threshold of 1. PCA with hierarchical clustering of max-normalized trajectories of the 1000 most abundant clonotypes was used as exploratory dynamics analysis. Separately sequenced CD4+ and CD8+ repertoires were used to assign the CD4 or CD8 phenotype of responding clones. TCRdb cleaned the public reads at Q25 with fastp, built clones with MiXCR and kept in-frame beta chains. Rows matching on CDR3 protein sequence are summarized as one entry with the most common DNA and genes. The V and J calls reflect TCRdb's pipeline rather than the authors' work. In this sample the table shows about 600,000 distinct CDR3 sequences, about 20% of which occur a single time. The ten largest clones capture approximately 8% of the sample.

The cysteine opens and the phenylalanine closes a CDR3 of 13 amino acids. Of the read, only the CDR3 DNA is kept; its 39 bases are in frame from base 1. The germline V gene provides CDR1 SGHDT and CDR2 YYEEEE. PBMCs were isolated by Ficoll-Paque density gradient centrifugation. Sample: PBMCs or a T cell subset sorted from them (not recorded which). The source of this sequence is an adult woman who had mild COVID-19 (a few samples of this study predate the infection). The sample titles of this study are shuffled in the database, so cell type and time point are left out; the donor was told from shared clones. The V and J genes are TRBV5-6 and TRBJ1-2; a weak D assignment points to TRBD1 (5 bases agree). This receptor carries the CDR3 CASSLTGFERDCF. The nucleotide sequence reads TGTGCCAGCAGCTTGACAGGATTTGAACGGGATTGCTTC.